This T cell receptor beta chain derives from a study of T cell responses to AZD1222 COVID-19 vaccine. Remarks on this clone: What it binds is not known.

This CDR3 spans 14 amino acids. CDR1 is MNHNY and CDR2 is SVGAGI in the germline V gene (reference sequence). V was clipped by 7 bases and J by 1 base, with 13 bases between them. Second-dose groups at about 4 or about 12 weeks were pooled. Some clones are missing from TCRdb's copy, which holds only in-frame ones; the method was immunoSEQ multiplex PCR. The sample has 46,000 or so clones, about 92% seen once; the top ten hold about 40%. Study-level results: In a largely white British group with more females than males, clonal diversity was possibly underestimated. Baseline seropositives among AZD1222 recipients totaled only 5 to 7. The study reported that nearly half of spike-specific TCRs target unmutated variant regions.

The specimen was peripheral blood, collected 28 days after the second AZD1222 dose. The sequence was collected from an adult who received the AZD1222 COVID-19 vaccine. This chain uses TRBV6-6 with TRBJ1-1; D is undetermined. The CDR3 bases are TGTGCCAGCACTCCCTCCGGCAGGAACACTGAAGCTTTCTTT. It is translated as CASTPSGRNTEAFF.